This T cell receptor beta chain was identified in a study of OX40 agonist ivuxolimab in advanced cancers. Study context: The study treated patients with ivuxolimab, an agonistic anti-OX40 (CD134) antibody. Checkpoint inhibitors had been given previously to under 50% of patients.

As concerns this clone: Its antigen is unknown.

Assay used: immunoSEQ multiplex PCR; TCRdb lists only in-frame clones, some missing. The sample comprises more than 80,000 clones, less than 95% of which are singletons, and 8.4% rests with the top ten. There are 19 residues in the CDR3. V dropped 4 bases and J dropped 0; count of bases not matched to a gene: 15. In germline, CDR1 is MDHEN, CDR2 SYDVKM. Study-wide findings and caveats: Both CD4+ and CD8+ T cell populations in blood had undergone clonal expansion by week 6 at 0.1 to 3.0 mg/kg.

The chain is built from TRBV28 and TRBJ2-1, with 7 nucleotides matching TRBD2. The sequence was obtained from an adult with an advanced solid tumor such as melanoma, head and neck, liver or kidney cancer. The sequences come from CD4+ or CD8+ T cells sorted from blood, collected in a trial of the OX40 agonist ivuxolimab. CDR3 loop: CASSSVTGTTYSSYNEQFF. The CDR3 DNA reads TGTGCCAGCAGTTCAGTAACCGGGACTACCTACAGCTCCTACAATGAGCAGTTCTTC.